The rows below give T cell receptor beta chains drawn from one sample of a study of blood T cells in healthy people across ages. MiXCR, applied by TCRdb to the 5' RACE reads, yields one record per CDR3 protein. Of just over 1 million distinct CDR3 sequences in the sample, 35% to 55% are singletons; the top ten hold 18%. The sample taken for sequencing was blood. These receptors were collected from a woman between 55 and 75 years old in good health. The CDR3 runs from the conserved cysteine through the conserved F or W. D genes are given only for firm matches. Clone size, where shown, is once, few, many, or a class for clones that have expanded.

CDR3 protein: CASSVGTDNEAFF
CDR3 DNA: TGTGCCAGCAGCGTCGGGACAGATAACGAAGCTTTCTTT
D gene: TRBD1
clone size: -
CDR3 length: 13
J gene: TRBJ1-1
V gene: TRBV13

CDR3 protein: CASSVSYTYEQYF
CDR3 DNA: TGTGCCAGCAGTGTTAGTTACACCTACGAGCAGTACTTC
D gene: -
clone size: -
CDR3 length: 13
J gene: TRBJ2-7
V gene: TRBV6-1

CDR3 protein: CSARYGAGGPKEQYF
CDR3 DNA: TGCAGTGCTAGATATGGAGCGGGAGGGCCGAAGGAGCAGTACTTC
D gene: TRBD2
clone size: -
CDR3 length: 15
J gene: TRBJ2-5
V gene: TRBV20-1

CDR3 protein: CATSDLYRVGFWTEAFF
CDR3 DNA: TGTGCCACCAGTGATTTATACAGGGTAGGTTTTTGGACTGAAGCTTTCTTT
D gene: -
clone size: -
CDR3 length: 17
J gene: TRBJ1-1
V gene: TRBV24-1

CDR3 protein: CASSYSCDNEQFF
CDR3 DNA: TGTGCCAGCAGTTACTCCTGCGACAATGAGCAGTTCTTC
D gene: -
clone size: -
CDR3 length: 13
J gene: TRBJ2-1
V gene: TRBV6-5

CDR3 protein: CASSLGQGRKHGELFF
CDR3 DNA: TGTGCCAGCAGTTTGGGGCAGGGACGGAAACACGGGGAGCTGTTTTTT
D gene: -
clone size: -
CDR3 length: 16
J gene: TRBJ2-2
V gene: TRBV28

CDR3 protein: CSAREGRRAKNIQYF
CDR3 DNA: TGCAGTGCTAGAGAAGGGCGACGGGCCAAAAACATTCAGTACTTC
D gene: -
clone size: few
CDR3 length: 15
J gene: TRBJ2-4
V gene: TRBV20-1

CDR3 protein: CSAGQGADGYTF
CDR3 DNA: TGCAGTGCTGGGCAGGGGGCGGATGGCTACACCTTC
D gene: TRBD1
clone size: few
CDR3 length: 12
J gene: TRBJ1-2
V gene: TRBV20-1

CDR3 protein: CASSVWGSEQYF
CDR3 DNA: TGTGCCAGCTCCGTTTGGGGGAGCGAGCAGTACTTC
D gene: -
clone size: -
CDR3 length: 12
J gene: TRBJ2-7
V gene: TRBV7-9

CDR3 protein: CASSLMRNQPQHF
CDR3 DNA: TGTGCCAGCAGTTTGATGCGCAATCAGCCCCAGCATTTT
D gene: -
clone size: few
CDR3 length: 13
J gene: TRBJ1-5
V gene: TRBV27

CDR3 protein: CSVAQLANTGELFF
CDR3 DNA: TGCAGCGTTGCCCAGCTGGCGAACACCGGGGAGCTGTTTTTT
D gene: -
clone size: -
CDR3 length: 14
J gene: TRBJ2-2
V gene: TRBV29-1

CDR3 protein: CASSLQTTTSDDNEQYF
CDR3 DNA: TGTGCCAGCAGTTTACAGACTACGACTAGCGATGACAATGAGCAGTACTTC
D gene: TRBD2
clone size: -
CDR3 length: 17
J gene: TRBJ2-7
V gene: TRBV27

CDR3 protein: CASRRRGANVLTF
CDR3 DNA: TGTGCCAGCAGACGGCGAGGGGCCAACGTCCTGACTTTC
D gene: -
clone size: few
CDR3 length: 13
J gene: TRBJ2-6
V gene: TRBV12-3/TRBV12-4

CDR3 protein: CASSLGVTSGQETQYF
CDR3 DNA: TGTGCCAGCAGCTTAGGGGTTACTAGCGGACAAGAGACCCAGTACTTC
D gene: TRBD2
clone size: few
CDR3 length: 16
J gene: TRBJ2-5
V gene: TRBV7-9

CDR3 protein: CASSPIMSPTDTQYF
CDR3 DNA: TGTGCCAGCAGTCCAATCATGTCCCCCACAGATACGCAGTATTTT
D gene: -
clone size: -
CDR3 length: 15
J gene: TRBJ2-3
V gene: TRBV28

CDR3 protein: CASSLGGQADTQYF
CDR3 DNA: TGTGCCAGTTCACTTGGAGGGCAGGCAGATACGCAGTATTTT
D gene: -
clone size: -
CDR3 length: 14
J gene: TRBJ2-3
V gene: TRBV12-3/TRBV12-4

CDR3 protein: CASSLMAGGIYNEQFF
CDR3 DNA: TGTGCCAGCAGCTTAATGGCGGGAGGAATATACAATGAGCAGTTCTTC
D gene: TRBD2
clone size: few
CDR3 length: 16
J gene: TRBJ2-1
V gene: TRBV7-8

CDR3 protein: CSARESQSQRQYF
CDR3 DNA: TGCAGTGCTAGGGAATCACAGTCTCAGCGGCAGTACTTC
D gene: -
clone size: few
CDR3 length: 13
J gene: TRBJ2-7
V gene: TRBV20-1

CDR3 protein: CASSSGTGVVDEQYF
CDR3 DNA: TGCGCCAGCAGCTCCGGGACAGGGGTTGTCGACGAGCAGTACTTC
D gene: TRBD1
clone size: few
CDR3 length: 15
J gene: TRBJ2-7
V gene: TRBV5-1

CDR3 protein: CSARDDRGSLYF
CDR3 DNA: TGCAGTGCTAGAGATGATCGGGGCTCGCTGTATTTT
D gene: -
clone size: -
CDR3 length: 12
J gene: TRBJ2-3
V gene: TRBV20-1

CDR3 protein: CASSLTGTEVEKLFF
CDR3 DNA: TGTGCCAGCAGCCTTACCGGGACAGAGGTTGAAAAACTGTTTTTT
D gene: TRBD1
clone size: -
CDR3 length: 15
J gene: TRBJ1-4
V gene: TRBV6-5

CDR3 protein: CSANSLKRSTDTRYF
CDR3 DNA: TGCAGTGCCAATAGCCTCAAAAGAAGTACAGATACGCGGTATTTT
D gene: -
clone size: -
CDR3 length: 15
J gene: TRBJ2-3
V gene: TRBV20-1

CDR3 protein: CATQGGNEQFF
CDR3 DNA: TGTGCCACTCAAGGCGGCAATGAGCAGTTCTTC
D gene: -
clone size: few
CDR3 length: 11
J gene: TRBJ2-1
V gene: TRBV24-1

CDR3 protein: CASSLAPGTPPPYTQYF
CDR3 DNA: TGTGCCAGCAGCTTAGCGCCCGGGACACCGCCACCTTATACGCAGTATTTT
D gene: -
clone size: few
CDR3 length: 17
J gene: TRBJ2-3
V gene: TRBV7-9

CDR3 protein: CASSVGGTSGRMYF
CDR3 DNA: TGTGCCAGCAGTGTGGGGGGGACTAGCGGGAGGATGTACTTC
D gene: TRBD2
clone size: -
CDR3 length: 14
J gene: TRBJ2-7
V gene: TRBV27

CDR3 protein: CASSRGTSVTNYNEQFF
CDR3 DNA: TGTGCCAGCAGCCGGGGGACTAGCGTGACCAACTACAATGAGCAGTTCTTC
D gene: TRBD2
clone size: -
CDR3 length: 17
J gene: TRBJ2-1
V gene: TRBV11-1

CDR3 protein: CASSISGLAGQETQYF
CDR3 DNA: TGTGCCAGCAGCATCTCGGGACTAGCGGGACAAGAGACCCAGTACTTC
D gene: TRBD2
clone size: -
CDR3 length: 16
J gene: TRBJ2-5
V gene: TRBV7-6

CDR3 protein: CSASSGRVNEQFF
CDR3 DNA: TGCAGTGCTAGTTCCGGGAGGGTGAATGAGCAGTTCTTC
D gene: TRBD2
clone size: -
CDR3 length: 13
J gene: TRBJ2-1
V gene: TRBV20-1

CDR3 protein: CSARGGGAGVSYNEQFF
CDR3 DNA: TGCAGTGCTAGGGGCGGCGGGGCGGGAGTATCCTACAATGAGCAGTTCTTC
D gene: TRBD2
clone size: few
CDR3 length: 17
J gene: TRBJ2-1
V gene: TRBV20-1

CDR3 protein: CATNRVFVLAGGVNEQFF
CDR3 DNA: TGTGCCACCAACAGAGTTTTCGTACTAGCGGGAGGAGTGAATGAGCAGTTCTTC
D gene: TRBD2
clone size: -
CDR3 length: 18
J gene: TRBJ2-1
V gene: TRBV15

CDR3 protein: CASTETGTGGNTQYF
CDR3 DNA: TGTGCCAGCACCGAAACTGGGACAGGGGGCAATACGCAGTATTTT
D gene: TRBD1
clone size: few
CDR3 length: 15
J gene: TRBJ2-3
V gene: TRBV28